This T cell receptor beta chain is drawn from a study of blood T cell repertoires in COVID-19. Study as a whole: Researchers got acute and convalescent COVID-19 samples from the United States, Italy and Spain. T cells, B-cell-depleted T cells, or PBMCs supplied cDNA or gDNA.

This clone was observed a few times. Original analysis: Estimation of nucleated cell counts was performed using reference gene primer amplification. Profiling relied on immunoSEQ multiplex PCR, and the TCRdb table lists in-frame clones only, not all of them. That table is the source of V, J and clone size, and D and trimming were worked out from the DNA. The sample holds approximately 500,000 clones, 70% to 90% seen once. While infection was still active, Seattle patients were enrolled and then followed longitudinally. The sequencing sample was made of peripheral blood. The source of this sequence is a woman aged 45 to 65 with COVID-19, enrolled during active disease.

CDR3 residues: CAISESIGVYNSPLHF. The CDR3 bases are TGTGCCATCAGTGAGTCGATAGGGGTTTATAATTCACCCCTCCACTTT. V usage is TRBV10-3 and J usage is TRBJ1-6; D is possibly TRBD1 (5 bases). Germline CDR1 ENHRY, CDR2 SYGVKD. The CDR3 spans 16 residues. Between the trimmed V and J ends, which lost 0 bases and 4 bases, there was a span of 10 bases.